The 30 T cell receptor beta chains listed next were all sequenced from one sample in a study of metastatic and nonmetastatic thyroid tumors. Each patient came to thyroid surgery without any prior treatment (of any kind). TCRdb reanalyzed the PCR reads via MiXCR. This sample yields some 22,000 clones, of which approximately 22% are seen a single time; about 12% belongs to the top ten. Sequencing was performed on tumor tissue. These TCRs come from a female donor with papillary thyroid cancer or a benign thyroid nodule (not recorded which). Some clones in this sample may be carry-over from other donors' samples.

This clone was found many times. This sequence joins TRBV30 and TRBJ2-1, with 7 bases identical to TRBD1. Germline trimming cut 5 bases from V and 8 bases from J; bases unmatched to any gene: 6. The germline V gene has CDR1 GTSNPN and CDR2 SVGIG (reference sequence). The CDR3 has 12 residues. CDR3 nucleotides: TGTGCCTGGGAGGGGGCCCGGGATGAGCAGTTCTTC. It is translated as CAWEGARDEQFF.

This clone was found many times. This chain uses TRBV7-1 with TRBJ2-1; 16 bases agree with TRBD2. TRBV7-1 is filed as an ORF, its function uncertain. V trimming: 2 bases; J trimming: 7 bases; junction bases outside the gene matches: 11. The CDR3 contains 19 residues. CDR3 bases: TGTGCCAGCAGCTCATTCGCGGGACTAGCGGGAGGGCCTGGTAATGAGCAGTTCTTC. The encoded protein is CASSSFAGLAGGPGNEQFF.

The J gene is TRBJ2-1, the V gene TRBV28; 11 bases fit TRBD1. The CDR3 consists of 14 residues. The junction had 5 bases not matched to a gene; V was cut back by 6 bases and J by 7 bases. Germline CDR1 is MDHEN and CDR2 is SYDVKM. CDR3 DNA sequence: TGTGCCAGCAGCGGACAGGGGGCGCGGAATGAGCAGTTCTTC. This sequence encodes CASSGQGARNEQFF.

This clone was seen a few times. A read error is possible here, since a much larger clone lies one base away. This rearrangement joins TRBV2 to TRBJ1-5; D ambiguous. Germline CDR1 SNHLY, CDR2 FYNNEI. This CDR3 spans 14 amino acids. V lost 10 bases and J lost 4, with 17 bases in between. The chain's CDR3 is CANSKLGRNQPQHF. For the CDR3, the DNA is TGTGCCAACTCGAAGCTGGGGAGAAATCAGCCCCAGCATTTT. Supplemented by reference TRBV2 and TRBJ1-5, the full variable domain reads EPEVTQTPSHQVTQMGQEVILRCVPISNHLYFYWYRQILGQKVEFLVSFYNNEISEKSEIFDDQFSVERPDGSNFTLKIRSTKLEDSAMYFCANSKLGRNQPQHFGDGTRLSIL.

This clone is termed medium-sized. The chain is built from TRBV27 and TRBJ1-5; D is uncertain. CDR1 and CDR2 from the germline V gene are MNHEY and SMNVEV (reference sequence). V shed 0 bases and J shed 5 bases, with 8 bases lying between them. The CDR3 covers 14 residues. The CDR3 DNA follows: TGTGCCAGCAGTTTATCGGGTCGCTATCAGCCCCAGCATTTT. It specifies CASSLSGRYQPQHF.

The chain uses TRBV5-1 and TRBJ2-5, with 8 bases fitting TRBD1. Germline V gene sequence: CDR1 SGHRS, CDR2 YFSETQ. Trimming took 1 base from V and 4 from J; bases not matched to a gene: 15. The CDR3 has 18 residues. This CDR3 is CASSLPRGLLAWGETQYF. In nucleotides, the CDR3 is TGCGCCAGCAGCTTGCCCAGGGGGCTGTTGGCTTGGGGAGAGACCCAGTACTTC.

CDR3 DNA sequence: TGTGCCAGCAGTGATTGGACGACCGAAGGCAGGAACGAGCAGTACTTC. Translating it yields CASSDWTTEGRNEQYF. The chain employs TRBV25-1 and TRBJ2-7; D gene uncertain. CDR1 and CDR2 (germline): MGHDK, SYGVNS. The CDR3 sequence is 16 residues long. Trimming removed 3 bases from V and 5 bases from J, with 20 bases in between.

This clone has a handful of counts. The CDR3 DNA reads TGTGCCAGCAGTTTACGACTAGCGGGAGGGATAGGTTGGGACAATGAGCAGTTCTTC. Its translation: CASSLRLAGGIGWDNEQFF. This chain links TRBV28 with TRBJ2-1, with 14 bases matching TRBD2. Germline V gene sequence: CDR1 MDHEN, CDR2 SYDVKM. Losses at the gene ends were 2 bases for V and 5 bases for J; bases not matched to a gene: 11. This CDR3 has 19 amino acids. Variable domain in full (rest from reference TRBV28 and TRBJ2-1): DVKVTQSSRYLVKRTGEKVFLECVQDMDHENMFWYRQDPGLGLRLIYFSYDVKMKEKGDIPEGYSVSREKKERFSLILESASTNQTSMYLCASSLRLAGGIGWDNEQFFGPGTRLTVL.

This clone was seen just once. The rearrangement uses TRBV11-2 and TRBJ1-5; no firm D call. CDR1 and CDR2 (germline): SGHAT, FQNNGV. V was trimmed by 3 bases and J by 2 bases, leaving 11 bases between them. This CDR3 region has 15 residues. This CDR3 is CASSLERGGNQPQHF. The DNA for the CDR3 is TGTGCCAGCAGCTTGGAACGTGGCGGCAATCAGCCCCAGCATTTT.

In its sample, this clone ranks as medium-sized. The rearrangement links TRBV6-1 to TRBJ2-7, with D perhaps TRBD2 (6 bases). CDR1 MNHNS and CDR2 SASEGT come from the germline V gene. V was pared by 8 bases and J by 0 bases, with 17 bases between. CDR3 length equals 15 residues. As DNA, the CDR3 is TGTGCCAGCGGACAAGGAGGGCTCTCCTCCTACGAGCAGTACTTC. Amino acid sequence: CASGQGGLSSYEQYF.

This clone appeared many times. The chain has TRBV7-2 and TRBJ1-6; D not certain. This CDR3 spans 14 amino acids. Germline values: CDR1 SGHTA, CDR2 FQGNSA. V was pared by 1 base and J by 11 bases, with 12 bases between. The CDR3 DNA reads as TGTGCCAGCAGCTTAGAGCCCTCGGGGACACCCCTCCACTTT. Its protein product is CASSLEPSGTPLHF. The variable domain in full, completed from reference TRBV7-2 and TRBJ1-6, reads GAGVSQSPSNKVTEKGKDVELRCDPISGHTALYWYRQSLGQGLEFLIYFQGNSAPDKSGLPSDRFSAERTGGSVSTLTIQRTQQEDSAVYLCASSLEPSGTPLHFGNGTRLTVT.

This chain links TRBV11-1 with TRBJ1-1; D is unclear. Germline CDR1 and CDR2: SGHAT and FQDESV (reference sequence). The V end was cut by 2 bases, the J end by 1 base, with 8 bases between. The CDR3 spans 14 residues. The chain's CDR3 is CASSLRSGNTEAFF. The CDR3, as DNA: TGTGCCAGCAGCTTAAGATCAGGGAACACTGAAGCTTTCTTT.

This chain uses TRBV11-2 with TRBJ2-7; 11 nucleotides line up with TRBD2. CDR1 SGHAT and CDR2 FQNNGV come from the germline V gene. The CDR3 contains 18 residues. J was trimmed by 6 bases and V by 5 bases; bases with no gene match: 18. CDR3 DNA: TGTGCCAGCAGCCCTCTTAGCGGGAGGGCCGTTCGGTCGAGCGAGCAGTACTTC. Encoded protein: CASSPLSGRAVRSSEQYF.

This clone came up a few times. The V and J genes are TRBV11-1 and TRBJ2-7; D is perhaps TRBD1 (7 bases). Per germline, CDR1 SGHAT and CDR2 FQDESV (reference sequence). The CDR3 has 16 amino acids. V lost 3 bases, J lost 6 bases, and 21 bases lay in between. In DNA, the CDR3 is TGTGCCAGCAGCTTCCAGGGGGGCGGAAGGGCAAGCGAGCAGTACTTC. This sequence encodes CASSFQGGGRASEQYF.

This clone was recorded at least ten times. The chain links TRBV2 to TRBJ2-4, with 13 bases that match TRBD2. This CDR3 contains 18 residues. Trimming removed 6 bases from V and 1 base from J; junction bases left unmatched: 9. The germline V gene encodes CDR1 SNHLY and CDR2 FYNNEI. CDR3 region: CASRSGTSGTSAKNIQYF. In nucleotides, the CDR3 is TGTGCCAGCAGATCCGGGACTAGCGGGACGAGCGCCAAAAACATTCAGTACTTC.

The sample holds many counts of this clone. The chain has TRBV6-1 and TRBJ2-1; 9 nucleotides agree with TRBD2. The ends lost 10 bases at V and 1 base at J; junction bases unmatched: 11. There are 16 residues in the CDR3. Germline V lookup: CDR1 MNHNS, CDR2 SASEGT. In DNA form, the CDR3 reads TGTGCCACCAAAGATCGAGCGGGAGGTTCCTACAATGAGCAGTTCTTC. Translating it yields CATKDRAGGSYNEQFF.

The genes are TRBV19 and TRBJ2-3; no reliable D call. With 7 bases removed from V and 0 bases from J, the gap between germline ends came to 14 bases. The CDR3 has 15 residues. Per the germline V gene, CDR1 is LNHDA and CDR2 is SQIVND (reference sequence). CDR3 in DNA: TGTGCCAGTACCCGGTCGATAACTAGCACAGATACGCAGTATTTT. As protein: CASTRSITSTDTQYF. The full variable domain, its missing parts supplied by reference TRBV19 and TRBJ2-3, is DGGITQSPKYLFRKEGQNVTLSCEQNLNHDAMYWYRQDPGQGLRLIYYSQIVNDFQKGDIAEGYSVSREKKESFPLTVTSAQKNPTAFYLCASTRSITSTDTQYFGPGTRLTVL.

In this sample, this clone turned up many times. The chain has TRBV4-2 and TRBJ2-1; 11 bases fit TRBD2. With 0 bases clipped from V and 8 bases from J, the junction kept 12 bases outside the gene matches. This CDR3 comprises 18 residues. From germline, CDR1 is LGHNA and CDR2 YNFKEQ. The CDR3 nucleotides are TGTGCCAGCAGCCAAGAAATAGCGGGAGGGCCGTTTAGTCATGAGCAGTTCTTC. It is translated as CASSQEIAGGPFSHEQFF.

This clone was seen more than once but under ten times. V and J are TRBV6-1 and TRBJ2-7, with TRBD1 as a possible D gene (6 bases). Germline V gene data show CDR1 as MNHNS and CDR2 as SASEGT. V was pared by 6 bases and J by 2 bases, with 14 bases between. The CDR3 has 14 amino acids. The DNA of the CDR3 is TGTGCCAGCAGACAAACAGGGAGCGCCTACGAGCAGTACTTC. Translating gives CASRQTGSAYEQYF.

This chain connects TRBV11-2 to TRBJ2-6, with D unclear. The CDR3 sequence is 16 residues long. From germline, CDR1 is SGHAT and CDR2 FQNNGV. V was shortened by 2 bases and J by 0 bases, with 8 bases between the two germline ends. The CDR3 bases are TGTGCCAGCAGCTTATACTTGACCTCTGGGGCCAACGTCCTGACTTTC. Protein: CASSLYLTSGANVLTF.

This clone was recorded many times. Other DNA sequences in the same sample also yield this CDR3. The rearrangement joins TRBV19 to TRBJ2-7; 14 positions match TRBD2. Germline-derived CDR1 and CDR2 are LNHDA and SQIVND (reference sequence). After removal of 1 base from V and 6 bases from J, the junction contained 2 bases not matched to a gene. The CDR3 is 15 amino acids. The CDR3 region has the DNA TGTGCCAGTAGTATAGGGACTAGCGGGAGGCGCGAGCAGTACTTC. This codes for CASSIGTSGRREQYF.

J is TRBJ2-6 and V is TRBV7-3, with unresolved D. The germline V and J ends were trimmed by 1 base and 0 bases, with 10 bases remaining between them. The CDR3 is 17 amino acids. Germline V gives CDR1 SGHTA, CDR2 FQGTGA. The CDR3 DNA follows: TGTGCCAGCAGCTTAAGTCAGAGATTCTCTGGGGCCAACGTCCTGACTTTC. Translating gives CASSLSQRFSGANVLTF.

In nucleotides, the CDR3 is TGCAGTGCTAGTAATAGGGGACAAACCAAGGGCCCGAACACTGAAGCTTTCTTT. Translating it yields CSASNRGQTKGPNTEAFF. The rearrangement joins TRBV20-1 to TRBJ1-1; perhaps TRBD1 as D (6 bases). The length of the CDR3 is 18 residues. Germline CDR1 is DFQATT and CDR2 is SNEGSKA (reference sequence). Trimming took off 3 bases at V and 1 base at J, with 24 bases between the two ends.

The chain uses TRBV20-1 and TRBJ2-1, with TRBD1 identical over 8 bases. The CDR3 covers 12 residues. Losses at the gene ends were 6 bases for V and 6 bases for J; bases not matched to a gene: 4. Germline V CDR1 and CDR2: DFQATT, SNEGSKA (reference sequence). The CDR3 bases are TGCAGTGCCATAGGACAGGGCAATGAGCAGTTCTTC. Translation: CSAIGQGNEQFF.

The CDR3 loop is CSASLLAGVYEQYF. The DNA for the CDR3 is TGCAGTGCTAGCCTTCTAGCGGGAGTCTACGAGCAGTACTTC. The J gene is TRBJ2-7, the V gene TRBV20-1, with TRBD2 matching 10 bases. J lost 3 bases, V lost 3 bases, and 5 bases had no gene match. The germline V gene encodes CDR1 DFQATT and CDR2 SNEGSKA (reference sequence). This CDR3 contains 14 residues.

J is TRBJ2-7 and V is TRBV20-1, with 8 bases lining up with TRBD2. The CDR3 has 17 residues. Looked up from germline, CDR1 is DFQATT and CDR2 is SNEGSKA (reference sequence). The V segment lost 0 bases and the J segment 0 bases; nucleotides outside the gene matches: 10. The CDR3 reads CSARDGKAGAFSYEQYF. CDR3 DNA sequence: TGCAGTGCTAGAGATGGCAAAGCGGGAGCCTTCTCCTACGAGCAGTACTTC.

The sample holds many counts of this clone. The genes are TRBV5-6 and TRBJ2-7, with a weak D call TRBD2 (7 bases). V lost 4 bases and J 3 bases, leaving 17 bases between the germline ends. CDR1 and CDR2 from the germline V gene are SGHDT and YYEEEE. The CDR3 loop spans 15 amino acids. The CDR3 coding sequence is TGTGCCAGCAGCCTCGTGGGGGGGGCATACTACGAGCAGTACTTC. The encoded protein is CASSLVGGAYYEQYF.

This clone was seen at least ten times. The chain employs TRBV20-1 and TRBJ2-1; D may correspond to TRBD1 or TRBD2 (5 bases each). Germline V lookup: CDR1 DFQATT, CDR2 SNEGSKA (reference sequence). There are 14 residues in the CDR3. V was clipped by 6 bases and J by 6 bases, with 18 bases between them. CDR3 bases: TGCAGTGCAGAGATTGGGGGTTCGGGCAATGAGCAGTTCTTC. Translated: CSAEIGGSGNEQFF.

The table lists this clone with a few counts. The chain carries TRBV12-3 or TRBV12-4 and TRBJ1-5; 10 bases are a match to TRBD1. V shed 4 bases and J 4 bases; nucleotides not matched to a gene: 4. The CDR3 has 15 amino acids. The CDR3 spells CASSSDRGRNQPQHF. The CDR3 coding sequence is TGTGCCAGCAGTTCCGACAGGGGGCGAAATCAGCCCCAGCATTTT.

In regard to this clone: A read error may be the cause here, since a much bigger clone is one base away. CDR3 sequence (DNA): TGTGCCAGCAGCGCCATCCTCAAGGAGGGGACCCAGTACTTC. As protein: CASSAILKEGTQYF. The gene calls are TRBV9 and TRBJ2-5; maybe TRBD2 (6 bases). The CDR3 extends over 14 amino acids. The V end lost 3 bases, the J end lost 7 bases, and 16 bases lay between the germline ends. Germline V gives CDR1 SGDLS, CDR2 YYNGEE.